This TCR beta chain was captured in a study of PD-L1 blockade in urothelial cancer. As for the study in general: Intravenous atezolizumab, 1,200 mg every 3 weeks, was begun by patients around 2014.

The CDR3 has 15 residues. CDR1 is SEHNR and CDR2 is FQNEAQ in the germline V gene (reference sequence). V trimming: 5 bases; J trimming: 1 base; junction bases outside the gene matches: 5. Generated by immunoSEQ multiplex PCR, the TCRdb table keeps only in-frame clones and is missing some. The sample carries tens of thousands of clones, 70% to 90% recorded once. The chain carries TRBV7-9 and TRBJ2-5; 9 nucleotides agree with TRBD1. This clonotype was sampled from a man aged 60-69 years with urothelial cancer. Sequenced here: PBMCs, sampled around atezolizumab (anti-PD-L1) treatment. The CDR3 DNA reads as TGTGCCAGCAGCCCCCAGACAGGGGGCCAAGAGACCCAGTACTTC. Its protein product is CASSPQTGGQETQYF.